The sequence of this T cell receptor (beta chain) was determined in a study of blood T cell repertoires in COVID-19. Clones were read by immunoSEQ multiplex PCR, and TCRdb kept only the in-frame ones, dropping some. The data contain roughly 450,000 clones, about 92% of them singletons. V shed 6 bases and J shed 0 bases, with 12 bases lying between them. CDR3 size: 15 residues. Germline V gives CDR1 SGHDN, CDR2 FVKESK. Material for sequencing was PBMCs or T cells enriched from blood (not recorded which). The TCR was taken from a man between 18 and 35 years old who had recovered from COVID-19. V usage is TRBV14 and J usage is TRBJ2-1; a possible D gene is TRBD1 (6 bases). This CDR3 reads CASRTGTNSYNEQFF. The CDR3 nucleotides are TGTGCCAGCAGGACCGGGACAAACTCCTACAATGAGCAGTTCTTC.